Following are 31 T cell receptor beta chains from one sample sequenced in a study of T cell responses to AZD1222 COVID-19 vaccine. Libraries were prepared by immunoSEQ multiplex PCR; TCRdb keeps only in-frame clonotypes and omits some of them. The table has 90,000 to 150,000 clones, approximately 87% seen once. The specimen was peripheral blood, collected on day 0 of AZD1222 vaccination. These receptors all stem from an adult in good health.

This clone was counted a few times. This chain links TRBV29-1 with TRBJ1-5; D call uncertain. This CDR3 spans 12 amino acids. Germline loops: CDR1 SQVTM, CDR2 ANQGSEA. Trimming removed 4 bases from V and 13 bases from J, with 17 bases in between. CDR3 residues: CSVVSGGMGQHF. The CDR3 DNA sequence: TGCAGCGTTGTTTCTGGTGGGATGGGTCAGCATTTT.

The CDR3 sequence is CASSKGQGPQPQHF. Here the CDR3 DNA reads TGTGCCAGCAGTAAGGGACAGGGGCCTCAGCCCCAGCATTTT. This chain joins TRBV7-3 and TRBJ1-5; 10 nucleotides line up with TRBD1. The ends lost 6 bases at V and 6 bases at J; junction bases unmatched: 5. Germline V gene data show CDR1 as SGHTA and CDR2 as FQGTGA. This CDR3 has 14 residues.

V gene TRBV7-9 combines with J gene TRBJ2-1; D not certain. Germline-derived CDR1 and CDR2 are SEHNR and FQNEAQ (reference sequence). There are 18 residues in the CDR3. V shed 5 bases and J shed 3 bases, with 23 bases lying between them. CDR3 nucleotide sequence: TGTGCCAGCAGCCCCCCGCCCAAACACAGCGTTATCTACAATGAGCAGTTCTTC. Translated, it gives CASSPPPKHSVIYNEQFF.

V usage is TRBV7-2 and J usage is TRBJ2-1, with a weak D call TRBD1 (6 bases). CDR3 length: 14 amino acids. Trimming took 6 bases from V and 5 from J, leaving 14 bases between them. Per the germline V gene, CDR1 is SGHTA and CDR2 is FQGNSA. The CDR3 spells CASRRQDHHNEQFF. The CDR3 bases are TGTGCCAGCAGAAGACAGGATCACCACAATGAGCAGTTCTTC.

The chain joins TRBV14 to TRBJ2-1; tentatively, D is TRBD1 (5 bases). Trimming took off 0 bases at V and 6 bases at J, with 12 bases between the two ends. Germline lookup yields CDR1 SGHDN and CDR2 FVKESK. The CDR3 runs 15 residues. The CDR3 bases are TGTGCCAGCAGCCAAGAATCTGGGGCGCTCAATGAGCAGTTCTTC. It specifies CASSQESGALNEQFF.

The chain joins TRBV14 to TRBJ2-1; no definite D call. The germline gives CDR1 SGHDN, CDR2 FVKESK. Between the trimmed V and J ends, which lost 1 base and 12 bases, there was a span of 16 bases. CDR3 length: 14 residues. CDR3 protein: CASSQGLGVSPQFF. CDR3 DNA sequence: TGTGCCAGCAGCCAAGGGTTAGGCGTATCCCCGCAGTTCTTC.

The chain recombines TRBV28 with TRBJ1-2; D remains unclear. CDR3 length: 13 residues. Germline lookup yields CDR1 MDHEN and CDR2 SYDVKM. V was clipped by 3 bases and J by 5 bases, with 10 bases between them. This chain's CDR3 is CASSLAGPYGYTF. For the CDR3, the DNA is TGTGCCAGCAGTTTGGCAGGACCGTATGGCTACACCTTC.

This chain joins TRBV7-9 and TRBJ1-3, with a weak D call TRBD1 (6 bases). Germline CDR1 and CDR2: SEHNR and FQNEAQ (reference sequence). V lost 5 bases and J lost 0, with 8 bases in between. The CDR3 contains 14 residues. The CDR3 DNA reads as TGTGCCAGCAGCAGACAGGACTCTGGAAACACCATATATTTT. It translates to CASSRQDSGNTIYF. Complete variable domain (other parts from reference TRBV7-9 and TRBJ1-3): DTGVSQNPRHKITKRGQNVTFRCDPISEHNRLYWYRQTLGQGPEFLTYFQNEAQLEKSRLLSDRFSAERPKGSFSTLEIQRTEQGDSAMYLCASSRQDSGNTIYFGEGSWLTVV.

The gene calls are TRBV7-3 and TRBJ2-1; 13 nucleotides agree with TRBD2. CDR3 length equals 16 residues. Germline CDR1 is SGHTA and CDR2 is FQGTGA. V was pared by 2 bases and J by 9 bases, with 7 bases of the junction left unmatched. CDR3 residues: CASSLAGTSGIGEQFF. CDR3 in DNA: TGTGCCAGCAGCTTAGCGGGGACTAGCGGGATAGGTGAGCAGTTCTTC.

The CDR3 DNA sequence: TGTGCCACCAGTGACCCTGGGGGCGGATCCAGAGATACGCAGTATTTT. Encoded protein: CATSDPGGGSRDTQYF. This chain joins TRBV24-1 and TRBJ2-3; D possibly corresponds to TRBD1 (6 bases). This CDR3 region has 16 residues. Deletions cut 4 bases from V and 5 bases from J, with 18 bases between. The germline CDR1 and CDR2 sequences are KGHDR and SFDVKD.

The chain links TRBV15 to TRBJ1-1, with D perhaps matching TRBD1 (5 bases). Germline V gene sequence: CDR1 LNHNV, CDR2 YYDKDF (reference sequence). There are 14 residues in the CDR3. V lost 0 bases and J 6 bases, leaving 11 bases between the germline ends. CDR3 region: CATSRERGGAEAFF. The CDR3 nucleotides read TGTGCCACCAGCAGAGAAAGGGGTGGGGCTGAAGCTTTCTTT.

V and J are TRBV13 and TRBJ2-7; 8 positions agree with TRBD1. Germline V gene sequence: CDR1 PRHDT, CDR2 FYEKMQ (reference sequence). This CDR3 has 15 amino acids. V lost 5 bases, J lost 0 bases, and 6 bases stayed unmatched. CDR3 DNA sequence: TGTGCCAGCAGCCCAGGGACAGGCAGCTCCTACGAGCAGTACTTC. It is translated as CASSPGTGSSYEQYF.

The chain employs TRBV5-1 and TRBJ2-2; 10 bases are a match to TRBD1. This CDR3 has 16 amino acids. Germline CDR1 reads SGHRS; CDR2 reads YFSETQ. The trim removed 3 bases at V and 1 base at J, leaving 3 bases unmatched. CDR3 protein: CASSWGQGMNTGELFF. The CDR3 nucleotides are TGCGCCAGCAGCTGGGGACAGGGGATGAACACCGGGGAGCTGTTTTTT.

The J gene is TRBJ1-1, the V gene TRBV7-2, with 8 bases aligning to TRBD1. The CDR3 is 16 amino acids. After removal of 4 bases from V and 8 bases from J, the junction contained 15 bases not matched to a gene. CDR1 is SGHTA, CDR2 FQGNSA, per germline. CDR3 sequence reads: CASSSVGWTGKVEAFF. CDR3 DNA sequence: TGTGCCAGCAGCTCCGTTGGTTGGACAGGGAAAGTAGAAGCTTTCTTT.

This clone has only a few counts. V and J are TRBV20-1 and TRBJ2-2; D not resolved. Trimming took off 1 base at V and 7 bases at J, with 4 bases between the two ends. Germline V gene sequence: CDR1 DFQATT, CDR2 SNEGSKA (reference sequence). The CDR3 contains 11 residues. CDR3 in amino acids: CSARGIGELFF. The CDR3 bases are TGCAGTGCTAGAGGAATCGGGGAGCTGTTTTTT.

The rearrangement joins TRBV6-2 or TRBV6-3 to TRBJ2-7; TRBD1 is a possible D gene (6 bases). The CDR3 covers 13 residues. Germline CDR1 and CDR2: MNHEY and SVGEGT. The V and J ends lost 5 bases and 6 bases respectively, with 14 bases between them. The CDR3 spells CASSTQGTSEQYF. Written as DNA, the CDR3 is TGTGCCAGCAGTACCCAGGGGACCTCCGAGCAGTACTTC.

In its sample, this clone was seen once. This rearrangement joins TRBV7-2 to TRBJ1-5; TRBD1 agrees at 8 bases. The germline CDR1 and CDR2 sequences are SGHTA and FQGNSA. The CDR3 has 16 amino acids. V lost 1 base, J lost 6 bases, and 8 bases stayed unmatched. The CDR3 DNA sequence: TGTGCCAGCAGCTTAGGAGGGACAGGTGGGCTTCAGCCCCAGCATTTT. Translating gives CASSLGGTGGLQPQHF. Complete variable domain (other parts from reference TRBV7-2 and TRBJ1-5): GAGVSQSPSNKVTEKGKDVELRCDPISGHTALYWYRQSLGQGLEFLIYFQGNSAPDKSGLPSDRFSAERTGGSVSTLTIQRTQQEDSAVYLCASSLGGTGGLQPQHFGDGTRLSIL.

V usage is TRBV7-2 and J usage is TRBJ2-3, with TRBD2 matching over 13 bases. The V segment lost 5 bases and the J segment 4 bases; nucleotides outside the gene matches: 6. Germline V gene lookup returns CDR1 SGHTA and CDR2 FQGNSA. The CDR3 consists of 16 residues. The CDR3 coding sequence is TGTGCCAGCAGCACCCCGGGACTAGCGGGATCAGATACGCAGTATTTT. Protein product: CASSTPGLAGSDTQYF.

The gene calls are TRBV12-3 or TRBV12-4 and TRBJ1-3; unclear D gene. The CDR3 is 13 amino acids. V was clipped by 10 bases and J by 4 bases, with 14 bases between them. The CDR3: CATRPTLGNTIYF. The CDR3 nucleotides are TGTGCCACCCGACCGACTCTGGGAAACACCATATATTTT.

The gene calls are TRBV2 and TRBJ2-1; weak D call: TRBD2 (6 bases). The CDR3 covers 14 residues. Trimming left V 7 bases short and J 6 bases short, with 16 bases between. Germline loops: CDR1 SNHLY, CDR2 FYNNEI. The CDR3 nucleotides read TGTGCCAGCACCCAGGAGGGGATAGGCAATGAGCAGTTCTTC. This encodes CASTQEGIGNEQFF.

The rearrangement uses TRBV28 and TRBJ2-1; D is unresolved. The length of the CDR3 is 13 residues. V was trimmed by 8 bases and J by 6 bases, leaving 14 bases between them. Germline V gene sequence: CDR1 MDHEN, CDR2 SYDVKM. The CDR3 spells CASARPLGNEQFF. CDR3 bases: TGTGCCAGCGCAAGACCGCTAGGCAATGAGCAGTTCTTC.

The CDR3 region has the DNA TGTGCCTGGAGGCAGGGTGGCGATCAGCCCCAGCATTTT. Protein: CAWRQGGDQPQHF. The chain joins TRBV30 to TRBJ1-5, with D tentatively TRBD1 (5 bases). The CDR3 is made up of 13 amino acids. Trimming removed 3 bases from V and 5 bases from J, with 11 bases in between. In germline, CDR1 is GTSNPN, CDR2 SVGIG (reference sequence).

The V and J genes are TRBV9 and TRBJ2-1; possibly TRBD2 for D (6 bases). The V end was cut by 3 bases, the J end by 4 bases, with 14 bases between. The CDR3 consists of 15 residues. Per germline, CDR1 SGDLS and CDR2 YYNGEE. The CDR3 bases are TGTGCCAGCAGCGCCTCGGGACTCCCTTACAATGAGCAGTTCTTC. As protein: CASSASGLPYNEQFF.

The J gene is TRBJ2-1, the V gene TRBV28; 7 bases align to TRBD2. The CDR3 runs 17 residues. V was pared by 5 bases and J by 5 bases, with 15 bases of the junction left unmatched. Germline V lookup: CDR1 MDHEN, CDR2 SYDVKM. In DNA form, the CDR3 reads TGTGCCAGCAGTCCCATCCATACCAGGAGCGGGGACAATGAGCAGTTCTTC. Encoded protein: CASSPIHTRSGDNEQFF. Looking up the rest from reference TRBV28 and TRBJ2-1 gives the full variable domain: DVKVTQSSRYLVKRTGEKVFLECVQDMDHENMFWYRQDPGLGLRLIYFSYDVKMKEKGDIPEGYSVSREKKERFSLILESASTNQTSMYLCASSPIHTRSGDNEQFFGPGTRLTVL.

The V and J genes are TRBV6-5 and TRBJ1-1; D uncertain. The CDR3 sequence is 13 residues long. Germline CDR1 and CDR2: MNHEY and SVGAGI. V was cut by 6 bases and J by 4 bases, with 12 bases left in between. CDR3 region: CASRAVGVTEAFF. The CDR3 coding sequence is TGTGCCAGCAGAGCAGTGGGAGTCACTGAAGCTTTCTTT.

This chain uses TRBV6-1 with TRBJ2-1; D may be TRBD2 (7 bases). The CDR3 has 13 residues. V lost 2 bases and J lost 8, with 10 bases in between. Germline V CDR1 and CDR2: MNHNS, SASEGT. CDR3 loop: CASSETGGYEQFF. The CDR3 DNA sequence: TGTGCCAGCAGTGAAACGGGGGGCTATGAGCAGTTCTTC.

V usage is TRBV10-3 and J usage is TRBJ2-2, with D perhaps being TRBD1 or TRBD2 (5 bases each). CDR3 length equals 13 residues. Germline lookup yields CDR1 ENHRY and CDR2 SYGVKD. V lost 0 bases and J 6 bases, leaving 5 bases between the germline ends. The CDR3 loop reads CAISESGAGELFF. CDR3 coding DNA: TGTGCCATCAGTGAGTCGGGGGCCGGGGAGCTGTTTTTT.

The chain links TRBV6-2 or TRBV6-3 to TRBJ2-5; no clear D. Germline lookup yields CDR1 MNHEY and CDR2 SVGEGT. This CDR3 region has 12 residues. V lost 4 bases, J lost 1 base, and 4 bases lay in between. The CDR3 coding sequence is TGTGCCAGCAGTTTGATCCAAGAGACCCAGTACTTC. Encoded protein: CASSLIQETQYF.

V gene TRBV28 combines with J gene TRBJ1-2; D may be TRBD1 (5 bases). This CDR3 has 14 residues. Germline V gene sequence: CDR1 MDHEN, CDR2 SYDVKM. V shed 6 bases and J shed 5 bases, with 16 bases lying between them. CDR3 nucleotide sequence: TGTGCCAGCAGCCCCGGGACTATAGTGTATGGCTACACCTTC. Translated, it gives CASSPGTIVYGYTF.

A single count supports this clone. The genes are TRBV19 and TRBJ2-3; D could derive from TRBD1 or TRBD2 (6 bases each). The V gene's germline CDR1 is LNHDA and CDR2 SQIVND (reference sequence). This CDR3 has 13 residues. V lost 5 bases and J lost 7, with 13 bases in between. The CDR3 sequence: CASSYGGPNTQYF. Written as DNA, the CDR3 is TGTGCCAGTAGTTATGGGGGGCCTAATACGCAGTATTTT.

V and J are TRBV4-3 and TRBJ2-6, with a tentative D call TRBD2 (5 bases). The V gene lost 4 bases and the J gene lost 0 bases, with 10 bases spanning the gap. The CDR3 is 16 residues long. The V gene's germline CDR1 is LGHNA and CDR2 YSLEER. The DNA of the CDR3 is TGCGCCAGCAGCCCCGGACTGACCTCTGGGGCCAACGTCCTGACTTTC. Translation gives CASSPGLTSGANVLTF.